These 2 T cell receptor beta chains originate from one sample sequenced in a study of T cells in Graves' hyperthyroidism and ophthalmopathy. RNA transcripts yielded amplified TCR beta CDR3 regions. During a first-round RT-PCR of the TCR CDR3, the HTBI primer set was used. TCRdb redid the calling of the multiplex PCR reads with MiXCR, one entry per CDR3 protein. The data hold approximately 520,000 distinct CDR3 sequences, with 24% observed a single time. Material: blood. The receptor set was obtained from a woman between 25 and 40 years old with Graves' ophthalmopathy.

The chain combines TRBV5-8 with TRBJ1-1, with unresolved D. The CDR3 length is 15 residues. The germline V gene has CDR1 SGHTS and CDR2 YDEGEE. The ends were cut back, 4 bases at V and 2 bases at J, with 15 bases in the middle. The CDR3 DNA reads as TGTGCCAGCAGCCCTTTACAGCGACAAAACACTGAAGCTTTCTTT. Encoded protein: CASSPLQRQNTEAFF.

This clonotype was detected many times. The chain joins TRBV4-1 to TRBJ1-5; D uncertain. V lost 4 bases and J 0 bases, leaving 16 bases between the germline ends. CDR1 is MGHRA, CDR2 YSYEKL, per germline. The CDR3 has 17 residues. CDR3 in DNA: TGCGCCAGCAGCCCATTAGTGGCAGCCATTAGCAATCAGCCCCAGCATTTT. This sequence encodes CASSPLVAAISNQPQHF.